The clone carrying this TCR beta chain was picked up many times. The target antigen is unknown. The data belong to a study of regulatory T cells in long-lasting Graves disease. In the study overall: Persistent Graves' disease meant over 5 years of antithyroid drugs with positive TSH receptor antibodies. Study-wide results and caveats: When disease was persistent, TRBV28, TRBJ1-2 and TRBJ2-5 were the favored segments. Since the sample size was small, accuracy may have been reduced. For persistent Graves' patients, TCR diversity was lower than for newly diagnosed ones.

Construction of TCR beta libraries relied on iRepertoire HTBI primers and on Arm-PCR targeting CDR3 regions. TCRdb ran MiXCR on the multiplex PCR reads and lists one entry per CDR3 protein. The sample contains 500,000 to 700,000 distinct CDR3 sequences, roughly 30% of which appear only once. As to time point: persistent/refractory GD, antithyroid drugs over 5 years with positive TRAb. PBMCs provided the RNA from which the TCR library was made. This CDR3 spans 15 amino acids. V trimming: 4 bases; J trimming: 5 bases; junction bases outside the gene matches: 5. This receptor was obtained from a female donor with Graves disease. The sample here was peripheral blood mononuclear cells (PBMCs), taken when the disease was refractory, from a patient treated with antithyroid drugs. The chain employs TRBV12-3 or TRBV12-4 and TRBJ1-6; 7 bases are shared with TRBD1. The CDR3 is CASSSDRDHNSPLHF. Written as DNA, the CDR3 is TGTGCCAGCAGTTCTGACAGGGACCATAATTCACCCCTCCACTTT.